This T cell receptor beta chain comes out of a study of tissue T cells after allogeneic stem cell transplantation. Points from the study as a whole: The patient cohort was small and clinically heterogeneous, with limited sampling depth.

V was cut by 2 bases and J by 1 base, with 10 bases left in between. Germline V lookup: CDR1 LGHNA, CDR2 YNLKQL (reference sequence). This CDR3 has 15 amino acids. As to this clone: Its antigen is currently unknown. Gene names are the mouse ones. The read stops 1 residue short of the end of the CDR3; the missing end is completed from the germline J gene.

The assay was immunoSEQ multiplex PCR, and TCRdb's table has in-frame clones only and misses some. The sample contains about 50,000 clones, roughly 73% of which appear only once. The genes are TRBV5 and TRBJ2-3, with D possibly being TRBD2 (7 bases). The clonotype originates from a pool of C57BL/6 mice in good health. Input material: sorted cells pooled from one or two spleens. The CDR3 bases that were read are TGTGCCAGCAGCCAAAGGGGGGCGGGTGCAGAAACGCTGTAT. This encodes CASSQRGAGAETLY. The whole CDR3 reads CASSQRGAGAETLYF.